These 3 T cell receptor beta chains were all obtained from the same sample, sequenced in a study of shared clonotypes between healthy human individuals. The naive CD8 fraction comprised CD45RO-negative cells positively selected for CCR7 and excluded terminally differentiated effector memory CD45RA+ cells. The method was immunoSEQ multiplex PCR; TCRdb's version includes in-frame clones alone and lacks a portion of them. The sample yields about 1,800,000 clones, about 95% seen once. The sample comprised naive CD8+ T cells sorted from blood. The source of these receptors is a man aged 18 to 29 in good health.

The chain couples TRBV11-3 to TRBJ2-1, with TRBD1 matching over 12 bases. This CDR3 has 20 amino acids. Looked up from germline, CDR1 is SGHNT and CDR2 is YENEEA. After removal of 0 bases from V and 7 bases from J, the junction contained 16 bases not matched to a gene. The chain's CDR3 is CASSLDHPSNPGQGANEQFF. The CDR3 DNA reads as TGTGCCAGCAGCTTAGATCACCCTTCCAATCCGGGACAGGGGGCTAATGAGCAGTTCTTC.

The rearrangement links TRBV5-6 to TRBJ2-5, with TRBD1 matching 10 bases. Germline V gene lookup returns CDR1 SGHDT and CDR2 YYEEEE. The trim removed 3 bases at V and 3 bases at J, leaving 2 bases unmatched. This CDR3 is built from 14 residues. The CDR3 sequence: CASSSGTGEETQYF. As DNA, the CDR3 is TGTGCCAGCAGCTCCGGGACAGGGGAAGAGACCCAGTACTTC.

The chain joins TRBV5-1 to TRBJ2-5; TRBD2 might be the D (6 bases). Germline assignment: CDR1 SGHRS and CDR2 YFSETQ. V lost 2 bases, J lost 0 bases, and 20 bases lay in between. This CDR3 contains 18 residues. CDR3 DNA: TGCGCCAGCAGCTTTCCCCGGGAGACAGCGATGTACCAAGAGACCCAGTACTTC. This gives the protein CASSFPRETAMYQETQYF.